Detailed here is one TCR beta chain. The count of this clone is one. Which antigen it targets is not known. Per-base quality was not reported, and no clone a single base away is much larger than it. The sample comes from a study of STAT5B mutations in CD4+ large granular lymphocyte leukemia (dated by TCRdb to the early 2020s). Looking at the study overall: Among the healthy controls, the CDR3 'QG' motif was associated with a particular HLA allele. Flow cytometry performed on FACSCanto II or FACSVerse showed that the purified fractions had more than 95% purity among lymphocytes. The study compared the TCRbeta repertoires of patients with CD4+ T-cell large granular lymphocyte leukemia against the TCRbeta repertoires of healthy blood donors. The research as a whole found: Main leukemic clonotypes were private to each patient, although approximately 25% of the main leukemic clonotypes were found at low frequency in the non-leukemic repertoires of other patients. TRBV06-family usage was enriched among the top patient clones (8/27) compared with healthy controls (2/35). Compared with healthy CD4+ repertoires, CD4-sorted patient repertoires appeared more clonal, and this difference remained even after the putative leukemic clones were removed. The data were not HLA-matched, and the higher clonality in CD4+ T-LGLL than in CD8+ T-LGLL could be due to the relatively small sample size.

The germline V gene supplies CDR1 KGHSH and CDR2 LQKENI. Inclusive of the bounding cysteine and phenylalanine, the CDR3 is 20 residues long. The DNA shown is the 60-base CDR3, in frame from base 1. Trimming takes 3 bases from V and 6 bases from J, and the germline ends sit 29 bases apart. TCRbeta rearrangements were sequenced from genomic DNA using the immunoSEQ assay at survey resolution. The original pipeline was this. In the TCR sequencing data, the lowest productive clonotype frequency that could be detected was 2.59 x 10-5. Only productive TCRbeta rearrangements, meaning sequences that were complete and in-frame, were kept for the analyses. Sample clonality was computed as Simpson clonality in the immunoSEQ Analyzer version 3.0. Based on frequency, clones were grouped as very rare, small, medium, large (1-20%) or hyperexpanded (>20%). Generation probabilities were estimated with OLGA 1.2.3, V-gene circos plots were generated with VDJtools, specificities were searched for in VDJdb, and CDR3 motifs were identified with GLIPH. In its TCRdb copy, this immuneACCESS table keeps in-frame sequences only and misses some clones. Where compared with another copy, unresolved V genes explain less than half of these, and the others have no known cause. Clonal size and the V and J genes are those of that table, whereas D and trimming came from the DNA. The sample records 20,000 or so clones, 78% of which are singletons. The top ten clones comprise about 0.42% of the sample.

Buffy coats from 30 to 40 blood donors, supplied by the Finnish Red Cross blood service, were used as healthy controls. All TCR-sequenced material derived from peripheral blood: patient blood samples and healthy donor buffy coats. Ficoll-Hypaque gradient centrifugation was used to isolate peripheral blood mononuclear cells. CD4+ cells were purified magnetically from the buffy coats of healthy controls. The Gentra Puregene Cell and Tissue kit was used to extract genomic DNA, and a Qubit 2.0 fluorometer was used to measure the amount of genomic DNA. The rearrangement combines TRBV18 with TRBJ1-4; TRBD1 might be the D gene, on 5 matching bases. The sequencing input was CD4+ T cells from blood buffy coats. This sequence was found in a human donor in good health. The DNA is as follows: TGTGCCAGCTCACCCGAATGGGGACGAGGTGGACGATTGGAGCATGAAAAACTGTTTTTT. Its coded protein is CASSPEWGRGGRLEHEKLFF.